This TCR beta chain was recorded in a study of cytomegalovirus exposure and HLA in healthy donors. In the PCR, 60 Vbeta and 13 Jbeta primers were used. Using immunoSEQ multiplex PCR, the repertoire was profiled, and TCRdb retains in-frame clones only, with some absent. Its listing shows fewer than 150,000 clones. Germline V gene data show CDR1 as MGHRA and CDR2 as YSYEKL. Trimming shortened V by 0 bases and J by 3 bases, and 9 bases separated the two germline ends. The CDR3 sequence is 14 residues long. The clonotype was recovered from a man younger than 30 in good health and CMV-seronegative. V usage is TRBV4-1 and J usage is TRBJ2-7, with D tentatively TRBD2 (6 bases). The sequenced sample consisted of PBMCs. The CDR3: CASSQESSVYEQYF. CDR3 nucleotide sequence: TGCGCCAGCAGCCAAGAATCTAGCGTCTACGAGCAGTACTTC.